Below, 13 T cell receptor beta chains from the same sample are listed, as sequenced in a study of neoadjuvant anti-PD-1 for oral cavity cancer (dated by TCRdb to the early 2020s). Read against the paper, the sample's time point label means: after neoadjuvant nivolumab, at surgical resection. The library was generated by the immunoSEQ multiplex PCR assay. TCRdb carries this immuneACCESS record with in-frame sequences only. Its versions omit some clonotypes, under half of them owing to an unresolved V gene in the studies checked, with the rest unexplained. Across this sample there are 14,000 or so clones, with less than 75% seen only once. About 2.3% of the sample rests with the top ten. The sequencing used PBMCs, collected after nivolumab (anti-PD-1) treatment. All receptors derive from a person aged 40-85 years with oral cavity squamous cell carcinoma.

A few counts support this clone. This chain joins TRBV19 and TRBJ1-1, with TRBD1 matching 12 bases. The CDR3 runs 18 residues. The V gene's germline CDR1 is LNHDA and CDR2 SQIVND (reference sequence). V lost 6 bases, J lost 0 bases, and 11 bases stayed unmatched. For the CDR3, the DNA is TGTGCCAGTAGCATTCCGGGACAGGGGGCGTCGCTGAACACTGAAGCTTTCTTT. It translates to CASSIPGQGASLNTEAFF.

V and J are TRBV5-5 and TRBJ2-2; D is possibly TRBD1 (8 bases). Trimming pared 3 bases from V and 6 bases from J, leaving 15 bases between. The CDR3 is made up of 15 amino acids. Germline CDR1 is SGHKS and CDR2 is YYEKEE (reference sequence). The CDR3 region has the DNA TGTGCCAGCAGCTCTTGGACAGGGAGGGCCGGGGAGCTGTTTTTT. Protein sequence: CASSSWTGRAGELFF.

This chain uses TRBV5-1 with TRBJ2-7; D may be TRBD1 or TRBD2 (7 bases each). The CDR3 covers 14 residues. Looked up from germline, CDR1 is SGHRS and CDR2 is YFSETQ. V gave up 2 bases and J gave up 4 bases, with 13 bases separating them. CDR3 amino acids: CASSLTGEGYEQYF. The CDR3 bases are TGCGCCAGCAGCTTAACAGGGGAGGGATACGAGCAGTACTTC.

This rearrangement joins TRBV6-1 to TRBJ1-2; the D gene is possibly TRBD1 (5 bases). This CDR3 comprises 14 residues. V lost 2 bases and J 1 base, leaving 8 bases between the germline ends. Germline CDR1 MNHNS, CDR2 SASEGT. The CDR3 DNA reads as TGTGCCAGCAGTGAACCCAGGGTTAACTATGGCTACACCTTC. It codes for CASSEPRVNYGYTF.

This clone was detected only a few times. The gene calls are TRBV18 and TRBJ2-3; 10 nucleotides align to TRBD2. The CDR3 consists of 16 residues. Germline V gene lookup returns CDR1 KGHSH and CDR2 LQKENI. Trimming took 0 bases from V and 3 from J; bases not matched to a gene: 3. The CDR3 is CASSPPAGGLTDTQYF. The CDR3 region has the DNA TGTGCCAGCTCACCACCAGCGGGGGGGCTGACAGATACGCAGTATTTT. Based on the CDR3 plus reference TRBV18 and TRBJ2-3, the full variable domain is NAGVMQNPRHLVRRRGQEARLRCSPMKGHSHVYWYRQLPEEGLKFMVYLQKENIIDESGMPKERFSAEFPKEGPSILRIQQVVRGDSAAYFCASSPPAGGLTDTQYFGPGTRLTVL.

The CDR3 nucleotides read TGCACCAGCAGCTTGTTCCAGGGCAGGGGGCAAGAGACCCAGTACTTC. The encoded protein is CTSSLFQGRGQETQYF. The rearrangement joins TRBV1 to TRBJ2-5; the DNA was not compared with TRBD1, the D call given in the table. TRBV1 is marked as a pseudogene. The CDR3 runs to 16 residues.

V gene TRBV7-6 combines with J gene TRBJ2-3, with TRBD1 matching 9 bases. Germline CDR1 and CDR2: SGHVS and FNYEAQ. V shed 5 bases, J shed 4 bases, and the junction held 13 bases outside the gene matches. This CDR3 is built from 17 residues. CDR3 coding DNA: TGTGCCAGCAGCCTATCGGCGTTACAGGGGGCCCCAGATACGCAGTATTTT. This encodes CASSLSALQGAPDTQYF.

V is TRBV7-3 and J is TRBJ2-7; possibly TRBD1 for D (6 bases). This CDR3 is 13 amino acids long. CDR1 is SGHTA and CDR2 is FQGTGA in the germline V gene. V was trimmed by 4 bases and J by 3 bases, leaving 10 bases between them. The CDR3 DNA reads as TGTGCCAGCAGCTCAGGGGTCGGCTACGAGCAGTACTTC. Translated: CASSSGVGYEQYF.

The rearrangement uses TRBV9 and TRBJ2-7, with 8 bases identical to TRBD1. CDR1 is SGDLS, CDR2 YYNGEE, per germline. J was trimmed by 2 bases and V by 3 bases; bases with no gene match: 7. CDR3 length: 15 residues. This CDR3 is CASSAGQGFTYEQYF. The DNA for the CDR3 is TGTGCCAGCAGCGCAGGACAGGGATTCACCTACGAGCAGTACTTC.

V usage is TRBV7-2 and J usage is TRBJ1-4; TRBD1 matches at 8 bases. Germline CDR1 reads SGHTA; CDR2 reads FQGNSA. CDR3 length: 12 amino acids. The junction had 2 bases not matched to a gene; V was cut back by 6 bases and J by 8 bases. The DNA for the CDR3 is TGTGCCAGCAGAGACAGGGGCGAAAAACTGTTTTTT. Translation: CASRDRGEKLFF. Together with reference TRBV7-2 and TRBJ1-4, the CDR3 gives the full variable domain: GAGVSQSPSNKVTEKGKDVELRCDPISGHTALYWYRQSLGQGLEFLIYFQGNSAPDKSGLPSDRFSAERTGGSVSTLTIQRTQQEDSAVYLCASRDRGEKLFFGSGTQLSVL.

This clone was seen only a few times. V is TRBV7-9 and J is TRBJ1-5; D is uncertain. The CDR3 totals 12 residues. Germline CDR1 and CDR2: SEHNR and FQNEAQ (reference sequence). Trimming took 4 bases from V and 5 from J, leaving 6 bases between them. The CDR3 loop is CASSSEYQPQHF. CDR3 in DNA: TGTGCCAGCAGCTCCGAGTATCAGCCCCAGCATTTT.

This clone was seen a few times. CDR3 sequence: CASSQKDPLNTEAFF. CDR3 bases: TGTGCCAGCAGCCAAAAGGACCCCCTGAACACTGAAGCTTTCTTT. This rearrangement joins TRBV4-2 to TRBJ1-1; no clear D. Germline V gives CDR1 LGHNA, CDR2 YNFKEQ. This CDR3 spans 15 amino acids. V lost 2 bases and J 0 bases, leaving 10 bases between the germline ends.

This clone has only one observation. The V and J genes are TRBV7-9 and TRBJ1-4, with 8 bases lining up with TRBD1. Germline V gene sequence: CDR1 SEHNR, CDR2 FQNEAQ (reference sequence). CDR3 length: 15 amino acids. V trimming: 5 bases; J trimming: 5 bases; junction bases outside the gene matches: 7. For the CDR3, the DNA is TGTGCCAGCAGCCCCCAGGGGGCCCCCAATGAAAAACTGTTTTTT. This gives the protein CASSPQGAPNEKLFF.